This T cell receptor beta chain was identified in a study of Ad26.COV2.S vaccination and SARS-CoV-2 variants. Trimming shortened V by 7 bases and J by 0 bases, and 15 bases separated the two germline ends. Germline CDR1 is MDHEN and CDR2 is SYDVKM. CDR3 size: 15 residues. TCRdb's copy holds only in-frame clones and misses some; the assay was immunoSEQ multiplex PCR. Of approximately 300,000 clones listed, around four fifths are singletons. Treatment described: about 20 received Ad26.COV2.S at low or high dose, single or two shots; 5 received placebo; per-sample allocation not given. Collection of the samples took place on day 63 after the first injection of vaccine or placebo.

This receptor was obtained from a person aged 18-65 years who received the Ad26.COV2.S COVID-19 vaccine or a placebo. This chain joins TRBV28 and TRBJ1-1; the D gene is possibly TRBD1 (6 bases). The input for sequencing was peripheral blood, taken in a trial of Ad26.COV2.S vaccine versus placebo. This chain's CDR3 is CASTPGGGLNTEAFF. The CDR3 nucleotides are TGTGCCAGCACCCCCGGGGGGGGCCTGAACACTGAAGCTTTCTTT.